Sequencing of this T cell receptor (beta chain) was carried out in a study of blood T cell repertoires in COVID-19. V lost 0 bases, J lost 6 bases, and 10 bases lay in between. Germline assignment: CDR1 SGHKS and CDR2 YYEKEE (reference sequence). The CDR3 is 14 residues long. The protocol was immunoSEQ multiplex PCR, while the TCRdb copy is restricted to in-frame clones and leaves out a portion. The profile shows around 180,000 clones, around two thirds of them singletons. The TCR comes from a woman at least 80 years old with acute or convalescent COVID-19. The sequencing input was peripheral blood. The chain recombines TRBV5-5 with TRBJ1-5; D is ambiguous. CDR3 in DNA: TGTGCCAGCAGCTTGGAACACCGGGGTCAGCCCCAGCATTTT. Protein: CASSLEHRGQPQHF.